The 25 T cell receptor beta chains below all came from one sample that was sequenced in a study of cytotoxic CD8 clonotypes in ibrutinib-treated CLL (dated by TCRdb to about 2021). This specimen's time point label, interpreted: approximately 2 years on ibrutinib. The library was generated by the immunoSEQ multiplex PCR assay. TCRdb took over this immuneACCESS table, retaining in-frame rearrangements with V and J assigned. Such tables are incomplete; in checked studies, under half of the missing clones stem from an unresolved V gene, and the remainder is unexplained. This sample is represented by 150,000 or so clones; 60% to 85% of them were singletons. Jointly, the top ten make up 5% to 5.5% of the sample. The specimen was PBMCs, collected after 24 months of ibrutinib treatment. Source of these receptors: a human donor with chronic lymphocytic leukemia.

This chain links TRBV6-5 with TRBJ1-2; tentatively, D is TRBD1 (5 bases). Germline-derived CDR1 and CDR2 are MNHEY and SVGAGI. The CDR3 runs 13 residues. Trimming left V 2 bases short and J 6 bases short, with 10 bases between. The CDR3 nucleotides read TGTGCCAGCAGTTACCGGGACCGCCATGGCTACACCTTC. This translates into CASSYRDRHGYTF.

The chain carries TRBV28 and TRBJ2-2; 11 bases map to TRBD2. CDR1 MDHEN and CDR2 SYDVKM come from the germline V gene. CDR3 length: 19 residues. V dropped 1 base and J dropped 0; count of bases not matched to a gene: 7. CDR3 sequence: CASSLLSMGLAANTGELFF. The CDR3 nucleotides read TGTGCCAGCAGTTTATTGAGTATGGGACTAGCGGCGAACACCGGGGAGCTGTTTTTT. The variable domain in full, completed from reference TRBV28 and TRBJ2-2, reads DVKVTQSSRYLVKRTGEKVFLECVQDMDHENMFWYRQDPGLGLRLIYFSYDVKMKEKGDIPEGYSVSREKKERFSLILESASTNQTSMYLCASSLLSMGLAANTGELFFGEGSRLTVL.

V is TRBV6-1 and J is TRBJ2-3; no clear D gene. The CDR3 length is 14 residues. V lost 5 bases and J 0 bases, leaving 9 bases between the germline ends. Looked up from germline, CDR1 is MNHNS and CDR2 is SASEGT. CDR3 DNA sequence: TGTGCCAGCAGTCCCGTCTATAGCACAGATACGCAGTATTTT. Residues: CASSPVYSTDTQYF.

Only one count was recorded for this clone. The chain is built from TRBV11-2 and TRBJ2-1, with 9 positions matching TRBD2. The CDR3 spans 16 residues. Trimming cost V 0 bases and J 5 bases; bases outside gene matches: 5. The V gene's germline CDR1 is SGHAT and CDR2 FQNNGV. The CDR3, as DNA: TGTGCCAGCAGCTTAGATGCGGCTAGCGGGAACAATGAGCAGTTCTTC. It yields the protein CASSLDAASGNNEQFF.

This rearrangement joins TRBV27 to TRBJ1-1; TRBD1 agrees at 8 bases. Germline CDR1 is MNHEY and CDR2 is SMNVEV (reference sequence). V gave up 5 bases and J gave up 4 bases; unmatched junction bases: 9. The CDR3 is 15 amino acids. The CDR3 DNA reads as TGTGCCAGCAGTGGAGCAGGGGGCGCGGGCACTGAAGCTTTCTTT. Amino acids: CASSGAGGAGTEAFF.

The chain employs TRBV7-6 and TRBJ2-3; D is unresolved. V was pared by 4 bases and J by 2 bases, with 4 bases between. Germline V gives CDR1 SGHVS, CDR2 FNYEAQ. The CDR3 contains 12 residues. The CDR3 sequence is CASSSHTDTQYF. The CDR3 coding sequence is TGTGCCAGCAGCTCCCACACAGATACGCAGTATTTT.

The chain couples TRBV7-9 to TRBJ1-5; possible D gene TRBD1, 6 bases. V dropped 5 bases and J dropped 6 bases, with 8 bases sitting between them. CDR1 is SEHNR, CDR2 FQNEAQ, per germline (reference sequence). This CDR3 contains 12 residues. The CDR3 reads CASSRDIQPQHF. The CDR3 DNA reads TGTGCCAGCAGCAGGGACATTCAGCCCCAGCATTTT.

The chain joins TRBV2 to TRBJ1-5; 7 bases agree with TRBD1. Trimming at V came to 8 bases and at J to 2 bases, leaving 9 bases not matched to a gene. Germline assignment: CDR1 SNHLY and CDR2 FYNNEI. The CDR3 extends over 15 amino acids. The DNA of the CDR3 is TGTGCCAGCCAGGGAGGGGACAGTGGCAATCAGCCCCAGCATTTT. Its protein product is CASQGGDSGNQPQHF. Combining the CDR3 with reference TRBV2 and TRBJ1-5 gives the whole variable domain EPEVTQTPSHQVTQMGQEVILRCVPISNHLYFYWYRQILGQKVEFLVSFYNNEISEKSEIFDDQFSVERPDGSNFTLKIRSTKLEDSAMYFCASQGGDSGNQPQHFGDGTRLSIL.

This sequence joins TRBV9 and TRBJ2-6; D is possibly TRBD1 or TRBD2 (5 bases each). V lost 1 base, J lost 6 bases, and 17 bases lay in between. Germline V gene lookup returns CDR1 SGDLS and CDR2 YYNGEE. This CDR3 comprises 17 residues. CDR3 amino acids: CASSVSLMGVQANVLTF. In DNA form, the CDR3 reads TGTGCCAGCAGCGTATCCTTAATGGGGGTTCAGGCCAACGTCCTGACTTTC.

The chain joins TRBV20-1 to TRBJ2-3, with D unresolved. The length of the CDR3 is 11 residues. Germline CDR1 reads DFQATT; CDR2 reads SNEGSKA (reference sequence). V was cut by 1 base and J by 3 bases, with 2 bases left in between. The CDR3 DNA follows: TGCAGTGCTAGAGGGACAGATACGCAGTATTTT. Its protein product is CSARGTDTQYF.

The genes are TRBV5-1 and TRBJ2-1; no clear D gene. Germline V gene sequence: CDR1 SGHRS, CDR2 YFSETQ. This CDR3 region has 17 residues. V dropped 0 bases and J dropped 0 bases, with 13 bases sitting between them. The CDR3 DNA sequence: TGCGCCAGCAGCTTGGTCCCAGGAACGAGCTCCTACAATGAGCAGTTCTTC. It is translated as CASSLVPGTSSYNEQFF.

The V gene is TRBV7-2, the J gene TRBJ1-5; a weak D match, TRBD1 (5 bases). The CDR3 loop spans 16 amino acids. The germline V gene encodes CDR1 SGHTA and CDR2 FQGNSA. V was clipped by 2 bases and J by 0 bases, with 11 bases between them. CDR3 region: CASSLRGLYSNQPQHF. CDR3 in DNA: TGTGCCAGCAGCTTACGGGGCCTCTATAGCAATCAGCCCCAGCATTTT.

This clone was observed once. The chain carries TRBV18 and TRBJ2-2; D may be TRBD2 (6 bases). V was pared by 0 bases and J by 1 base, with 9 bases between. CDR3 length: 16 residues. Per germline, CDR1 KGHSH and CDR2 LQKENI. The CDR3 coding sequence is TGTGCCAGCTCACCACCGGGGGGATTGAACACCGGGGAGCTGTTTTTT. Protein product: CASSPPGGLNTGELFF.

By sample share, this clone is medium-sized (0.01 to 0.1%). The genes are TRBV5-6 and TRBJ1-5; no firm D call. The CDR3 loop spans 13 amino acids. Trimming stripped 4 bases from V and 3 bases from J, with 8 bases between. Germline CDR1 is SGHDT and CDR2 is YYEEEE. The CDR3 here is CASSGGPNQPQHF. In DNA, the CDR3 is TGTGCCAGCAGCGGAGGACCCAATCAGCCCCAGCATTTT. Drawing the rest from reference TRBV5-6 and TRBJ1-5, the complete variable domain is DAGVTQSPTHLIKTRGQQVTLRCSPKSGHDTVSWYQQALGQGPQFIFQYYEEEERQRGNFPDRFSGHQFPNYSSELNVNALLLGDSALYLCASSGGPNQPQHFGDGTRLSIL.

The chain uses TRBV28 and TRBJ1-3; a weak D match, TRBD1 (6 bases). V was clipped by 0 bases and J by 0 bases, with 9 bases between them. This CDR3 is 16 amino acids long. CDR1 is MDHEN and CDR2 is SYDVKM in the germline V gene. The CDR3: CASSLWRGTSGNTIYF. The CDR3 nucleotides read TGTGCCAGCAGTTTATGGAGGGGGACCTCTGGAAACACCATATATTTT.

The chain employs TRBV4-3 and TRBJ1-4, with D maybe TRBD1 (6 bases). In germline, CDR1 is LGHNA, CDR2 YSLEER. The CDR3 totals 16 residues. Trimming took off 0 bases at V and 7 bases at J, with 15 bases between the two ends. The CDR3 region is CASSQDPPQGGEKLFF. Written as DNA, the CDR3 is TGCGCCAGCAGCCAAGACCCACCCCAAGGGGGTGAAAAACTGTTTTTT.

The chain carries TRBV28 and TRBJ2-2; TRBD1 aligns across 9 bases. CDR1 is MDHEN and CDR2 is SYDVKM in the germline V gene. The CDR3 consists of 15 residues. J was trimmed by 6 bases and V by 8 bases; bases with no gene match: 10. This chain's CDR3 is CASEPTGQGSGELFF. The CDR3 nucleotides are TGTGCCAGCGAGCCCACGGGACAGGGCTCCGGGGAGCTGTTTTTT.

The gene calls are TRBV4-2 and TRBJ2-1; TRBD2 is a possible D gene (6 bases). V shed 8 bases and J shed 3 bases, with 14 bases lying between them. Germline CDR1 LGHNA, CDR2 YNFKEQ. CDR3 length equals 14 residues. This chain's CDR3 is CASSPRRGYNEQFF. The CDR3 bases are TGTGCCAGCTCCCCCCGGCGGGGCTACAATGAGCAGTTCTTC.

The chain links TRBV30 to TRBJ1-6; no definite D call. The CDR3 runs 16 residues. Germline V gene data show CDR1 as GTSNPN and CDR2 as SVGIG (reference sequence). Trimming removed 2 bases at V and 10 bases at J, with 21 bases between. The CDR3 sequence is CAWSTQHGASSSPLHF. CDR3 in DNA: TGTGCCTGGAGTACCCAGCATGGCGCGAGTAGCTCACCCCTCCACTTT.

The rearrangement joins TRBV7-8 to TRBJ1-6, with TRBD1 as a possible D gene (5 bases). Trimming took off 5 bases at V and 3 bases at J, with 11 bases between the two ends. Germline CDR1 is SGHVS and CDR2 is FQNEAQ. The CDR3 has 15 amino acids. The chain's CDR3 is CASSAGGGYNSPLHF. CDR3 nucleotides: TGTGCCAGCAGCGCCGGGGGGGGCTATAATTCACCCCTCCACTTT.

There are a few counts of this clone. The chain carries TRBV6-4 and TRBJ2-1; 13 bases are a match to TRBD2. The CDR3 is 15 residues long. After removal of 5 bases from V and 10 bases from J, the junction contained 8 bases not matched to a gene. The germline V gene has CDR1 MRHNA and CDR2 SNTAGT. This chain's CDR3 is CASSRTSGSSGEQFF. The DNA of the CDR3 is TGTGCCAGCAGTCGGACTAGCGGGAGCTCGGGGGAGCAGTTCTTC.

The J gene is TRBJ2-7, the V gene TRBV28; 7 positions agree with TRBD1. The CDR3 covers 15 residues. Germline V gene data show CDR1 as MDHEN and CDR2 as SYDVKM. V lost 7 bases to trimming and J lost 0 bases; unmatched junction nucleotides: 9. The CDR3 region has the DNA TGTGCCAGCAATCTCGACAGGGTGGGCTCCTACGAGCAGTACTTC. Protein product: CASNLDRVGSYEQYF. Full variable domain (rest looked up from reference TRBV28 and TRBJ2-7): DVKVTQSSRYLVKRTGEKVFLECVQDMDHENMFWYRQDPGLGLRLIYFSYDVKMKEKGDIPEGYSVSREKKERFSLILESASTNQTSMYLCASNLDRVGSYEQYFGPGTRLTVT.

The sample holds a few counts of this clone. The genes are TRBV5-1 and TRBJ1-4; 10 nucleotides agree with TRBD1. With 4 bases clipped from V and 5 bases from J, the junction kept 2 bases outside the gene matches. CDR3 length equals 14 residues. Germline CDR1 and CDR2: SGHRS and YFSETQ. The CDR3 DNA reads as TGCGCCAGCAGCGAGGGACAGGGGAATGAAAAACTGTTTTTT. It encodes CASSEGQGNEKLFF.

This clone occurred once. J is TRBJ2-1 and V is TRBV20-1; possible D gene TRBD2, 5 bases. Trimming pared 0 bases from V and 13 bases from J, leaving 10 bases between. The CDR3 loop spans 11 amino acids. The germline gives CDR1 DFQATT, CDR2 SNEGSKA (reference sequence). In DNA, the CDR3 is TGCAGTGCTAGAGACGAGGGTCCCCAGTTCTTC. Encoded protein: CSARDEGPQFF.

This clone showed up just a few times. This chain connects TRBV6-6 to TRBJ2-2, with a possible D match to TRBD2 (7 bases). Germline V gene sequence: CDR1 MNHNY, CDR2 SVGAGI (reference sequence). The CDR3 is made up of 16 amino acids. V was clipped by 2 bases and J by 5 bases, with 15 bases between them. The CDR3 spells CASSYKGGTSTGELFF. The CDR3 nucleotides read TGTGCCAGCAGTTACAAGGGGGGGACTTCTACCGGGGAGCTGTTTTTT.